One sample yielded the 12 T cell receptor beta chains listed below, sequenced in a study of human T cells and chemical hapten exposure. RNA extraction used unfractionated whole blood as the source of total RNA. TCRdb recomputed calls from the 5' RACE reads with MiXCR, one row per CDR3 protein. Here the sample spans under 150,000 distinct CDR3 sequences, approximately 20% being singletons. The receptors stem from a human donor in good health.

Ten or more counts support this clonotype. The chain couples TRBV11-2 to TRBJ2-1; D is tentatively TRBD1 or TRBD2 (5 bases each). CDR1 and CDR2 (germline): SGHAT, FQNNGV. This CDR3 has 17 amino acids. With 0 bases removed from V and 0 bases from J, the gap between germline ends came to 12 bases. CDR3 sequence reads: CASSLDPGRVSYNEQFF. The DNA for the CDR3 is TGTGCCAGCAGCTTAGACCCGGGGCGGGTCTCCTACAATGAGCAGTTCTTC. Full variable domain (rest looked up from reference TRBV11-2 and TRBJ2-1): EAGVAQSPRYKIIEKRQSVAFWCNPISGHATLYWYQQILGQGPKLLIQFQNNGVVDDSQLPKDRFSAERLKGVDSTLKIQPAKLEDSAVYLCASSLDPGRVSYNEQFFGPGTRLTVL.

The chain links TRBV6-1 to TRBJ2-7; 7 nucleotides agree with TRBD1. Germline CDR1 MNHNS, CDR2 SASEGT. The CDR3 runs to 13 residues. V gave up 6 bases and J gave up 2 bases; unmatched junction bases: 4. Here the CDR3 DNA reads TGTGCCAGCAGAAGGCAGGGGGCCTACGAGCAGTACTTC. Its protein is CASRRQGAYEQYF.

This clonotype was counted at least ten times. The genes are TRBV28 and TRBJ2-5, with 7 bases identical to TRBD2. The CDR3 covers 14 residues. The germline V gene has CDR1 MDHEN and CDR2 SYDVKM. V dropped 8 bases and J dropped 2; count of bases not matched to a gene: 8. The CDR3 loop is CASVRGGAQETQYF. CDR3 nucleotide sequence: TGTGCCAGCGTAAGGGGAGGGGCTCAAGAGACCCAGTACTTC.

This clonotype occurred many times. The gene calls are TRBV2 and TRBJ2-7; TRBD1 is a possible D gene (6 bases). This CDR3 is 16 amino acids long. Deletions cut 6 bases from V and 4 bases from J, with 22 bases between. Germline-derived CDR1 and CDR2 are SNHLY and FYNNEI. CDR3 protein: CASRDLYRADPYEQYF. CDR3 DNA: TGTGCCAGCAGGGACTTGTACAGGGCGGATCCGTACGAGCAGTACTTC.

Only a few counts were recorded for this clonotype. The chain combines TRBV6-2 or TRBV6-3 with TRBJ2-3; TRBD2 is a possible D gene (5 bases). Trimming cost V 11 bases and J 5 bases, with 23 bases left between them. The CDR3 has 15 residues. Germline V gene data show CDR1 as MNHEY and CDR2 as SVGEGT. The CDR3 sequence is CACSLTGFGGDTQYF. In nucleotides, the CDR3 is TGTGCCTGCTCTCTTACGGGCTTCGGAGGAGATACGCAGTATTTT.

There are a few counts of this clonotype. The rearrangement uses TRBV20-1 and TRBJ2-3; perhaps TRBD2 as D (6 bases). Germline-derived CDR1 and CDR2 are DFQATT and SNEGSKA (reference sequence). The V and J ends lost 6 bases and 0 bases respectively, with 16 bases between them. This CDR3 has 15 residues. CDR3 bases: TGCAGTGCCGCCTTGGCGGGATTTAGCACAGATACGCAGTATTTT. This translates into CSAALAGFSTDTQYF.

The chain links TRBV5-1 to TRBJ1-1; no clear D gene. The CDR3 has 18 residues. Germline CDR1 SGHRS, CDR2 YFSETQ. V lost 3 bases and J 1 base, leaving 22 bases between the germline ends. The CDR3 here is CASSSPTRTGSQNTEAFF. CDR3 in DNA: TGCGCCAGCAGCTCCCCTACGAGGACGGGAAGCCAGAACACTGAAGCTTTCTTT. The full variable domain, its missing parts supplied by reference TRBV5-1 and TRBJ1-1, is KAGVTQTPRYLIKTRGQQVTLSCSPISGHRSVSWYQQTPGQGLQFLFEYFSETQRNKGNFPGRFSGRQFSNSRSEMNVSTLELGDSALYLCASSSPTRTGSQNTEAFFGQGTRLTVV.

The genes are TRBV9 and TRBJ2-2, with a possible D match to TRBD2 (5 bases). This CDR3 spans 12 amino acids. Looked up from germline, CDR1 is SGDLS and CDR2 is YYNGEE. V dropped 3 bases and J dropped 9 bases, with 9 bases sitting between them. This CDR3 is CASSAGVRELFF. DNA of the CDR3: TGTGCCAGCAGCGCCGGGGTTAGGGAGCTGTTTTTT.

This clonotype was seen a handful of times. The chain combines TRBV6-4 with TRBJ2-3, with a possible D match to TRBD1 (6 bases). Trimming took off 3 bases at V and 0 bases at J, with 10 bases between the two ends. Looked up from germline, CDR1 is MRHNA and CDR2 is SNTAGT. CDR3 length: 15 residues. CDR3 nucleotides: TGTGCCAGCAGTGAGGGACACTCAAGCACAGATACGCAGTATTTT. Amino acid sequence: CASSEGHSSTDTQYF.

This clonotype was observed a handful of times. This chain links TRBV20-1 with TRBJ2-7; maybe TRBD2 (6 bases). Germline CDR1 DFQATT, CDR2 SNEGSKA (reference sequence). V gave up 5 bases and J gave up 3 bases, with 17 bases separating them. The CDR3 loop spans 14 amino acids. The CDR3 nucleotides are TGCAGTGCTGCCGGGACTCCTGACTTCTACGAGCAGTACTTC. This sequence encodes CSAAGTPDFYEQYF.

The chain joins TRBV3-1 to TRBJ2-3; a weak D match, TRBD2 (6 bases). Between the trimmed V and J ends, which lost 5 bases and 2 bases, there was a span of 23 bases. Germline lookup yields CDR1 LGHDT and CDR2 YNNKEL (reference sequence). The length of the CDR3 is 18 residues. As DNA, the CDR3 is TGTGCCAGCAGCTTCCGATTGAGACTAGACCGGGACACAGATACGCAGTATTTT. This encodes CASSFRLRLDRDTDTQYF.

Written as DNA, the CDR3 is TGTGCCAGCAGCGAGGGAGGGGGCGCGATGGAGACCCAGTACTTC. Translating it yields CASSEGGGAMETQYF. The rearrangement joins TRBV9 to TRBJ2-5; D is tentatively TRBD1 or TRBD2 (7 bases each). CDR1 SGDLS and CDR2 YYNGEE come from the germline V gene. The CDR3 runs 15 residues. V was cut by 3 bases and J by 5 bases, with 17 bases left in between.